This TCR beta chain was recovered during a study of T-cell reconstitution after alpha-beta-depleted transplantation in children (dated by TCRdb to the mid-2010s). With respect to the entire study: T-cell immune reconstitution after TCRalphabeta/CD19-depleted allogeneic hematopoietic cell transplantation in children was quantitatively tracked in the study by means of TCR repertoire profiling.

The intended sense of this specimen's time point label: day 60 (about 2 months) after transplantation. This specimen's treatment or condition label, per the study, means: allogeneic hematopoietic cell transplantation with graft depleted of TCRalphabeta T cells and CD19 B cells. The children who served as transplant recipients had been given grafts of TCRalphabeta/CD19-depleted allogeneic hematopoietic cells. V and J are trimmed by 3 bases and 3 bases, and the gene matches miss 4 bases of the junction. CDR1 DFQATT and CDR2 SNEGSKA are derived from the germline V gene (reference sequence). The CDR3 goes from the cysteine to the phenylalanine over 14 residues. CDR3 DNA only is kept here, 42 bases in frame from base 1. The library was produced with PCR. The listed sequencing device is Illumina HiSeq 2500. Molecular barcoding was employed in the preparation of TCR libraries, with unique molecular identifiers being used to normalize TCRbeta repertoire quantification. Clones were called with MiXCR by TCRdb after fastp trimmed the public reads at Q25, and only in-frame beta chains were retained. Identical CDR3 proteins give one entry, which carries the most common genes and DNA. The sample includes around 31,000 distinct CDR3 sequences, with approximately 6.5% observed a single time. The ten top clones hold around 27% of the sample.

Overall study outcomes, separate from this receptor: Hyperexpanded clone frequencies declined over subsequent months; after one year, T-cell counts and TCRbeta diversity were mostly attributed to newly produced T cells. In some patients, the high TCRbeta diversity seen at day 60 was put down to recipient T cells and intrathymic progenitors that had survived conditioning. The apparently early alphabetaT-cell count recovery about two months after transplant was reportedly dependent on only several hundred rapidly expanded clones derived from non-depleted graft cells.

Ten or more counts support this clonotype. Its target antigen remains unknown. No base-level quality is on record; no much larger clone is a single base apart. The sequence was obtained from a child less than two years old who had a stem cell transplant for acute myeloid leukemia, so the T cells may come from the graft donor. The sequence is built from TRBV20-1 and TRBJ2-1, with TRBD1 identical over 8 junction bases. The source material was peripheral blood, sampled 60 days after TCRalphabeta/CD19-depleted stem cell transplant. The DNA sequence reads TGCAGTGCTAGGGACAGGGTAGGCTACAATGAGCAGTTCTTC. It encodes CSARDRVGYNEQFF.